This T cell receptor (beta chain) was profiled in a study of blood T cell repertoires in COVID-19 (TCRdb year 2020). About the study as a whole: Samples covering the acute and convalescent phases of COVID-19 were provided by collaborators in the United States, Italy and Spain. Deeply sampled blood TCRbeta repertoires from subjects exposed to, actively infected with, or recovered from COVID-19 were included in the dataset. The repertoires were released in a freely available public database meant as a resource for research on the immune response to SARS-CoV-2. The prospective study material was composed of cDNA or gDNA derived from T cells, B-cell-depleted T cells, or PBMCs. HLA class I and class II types, where available, came from metadata supplied by the sample provider rather than from assay-based typing. Nearly every sample came with metadata listing a de-identified subject ID, COVID-19 status, age in years and sex. The samples were drawn from two sources: the first 160 participants of the ongoing ImmuneRACE study, and 1,200 or so subjects contributed by 6 global collaborators.

Paper-wide results and their limitations: How much clinical and demographic metadata was included differed by source and by participant, and the metadata was provided uncurated.

TCRbeta CDR3 regions were amplified from genomic DNA using the immunoSEQ Assay, a bias-controlled multiplex PCR. The paper's data handling went like this. The number of nucleated cells in each sample was estimated from the amplification of reference gene primers within the assay. To quantify the absolute abundance of each unique TCRbeta CDR3 rearrangement, sequence reads were collapsed and filtered. For each sample, productive Simpson clonality was calculated as the square root of Simpson's diversity index over productive rearrangements. Sourced from immuneACCESS, this table was stored by TCRdb with only in-frame sequences that have V and J called. A share of the clones is absent; for the studies checked, an unresolved V gene accounts for under half, and the remainder has no known explanation. Clone size and the V and J calls come from that table; the DNA yielded D and trimming. The sample profile shows about 130,000 clones; approximately 86% of them were found once. The ten most abundant clones make up about 2.5% of the sample.

Participants in the prospective study were enrolled through a virtual design, were aged about 18 to 100 years, and lived in approximately 25 United States geographic areas. In the prospective study, participants were assigned to cohorts based on the clinical history participants reported in a screening survey and a study questionnaire. Recovered participants in ImmuneRACE Cohort 3 were defined by two consecutive negative NP/OP PCR tests, clearance by a healthcare professional, or resolution of symptoms. Each participant in the prospective study had whole blood, serum and a nasopharyngeal or oropharyngeal swab collected by mobile phlebotomists. Prospective study participants could optionally give additional blood draws and questionnaires over a roughly 2-month period. Before DNA extraction, blood samples from the prospective study were shipped at room temperature or frozen. In the case of this clone: The antigen this receptor binds is unknown. No much larger clone is present one base from it, and per-base qualities are unavailable.

The receptor comes from a woman in her forties or fifties who had recovered from COVID-19. Sequenced sample: PBMCs or T cells enriched from blood (not recorded which).

The CDR3 corresponds to CASSSGTGGGYGYTF. The DNA reads TGTGCCAGCAGTTCCGGTACAGGGGGCGGATATGGCTACACCTTC. The chain is encoded by TRBV6-5 joined to TRBJ1-2, with TRBD1 matching 9 junction bases. The CDR1 and CDR2 encoded by the germline V gene are MNHEY and SVGAGI. The CDR3 spans 15 residues, from the cysteine through the phenylalanine. Left in the record is the CDR3 DNA by itself, 45 bases read in frame from the first base. Compared with germline, V lacks 4 bases and J lacks 5 bases; bases without a gene match: 8.